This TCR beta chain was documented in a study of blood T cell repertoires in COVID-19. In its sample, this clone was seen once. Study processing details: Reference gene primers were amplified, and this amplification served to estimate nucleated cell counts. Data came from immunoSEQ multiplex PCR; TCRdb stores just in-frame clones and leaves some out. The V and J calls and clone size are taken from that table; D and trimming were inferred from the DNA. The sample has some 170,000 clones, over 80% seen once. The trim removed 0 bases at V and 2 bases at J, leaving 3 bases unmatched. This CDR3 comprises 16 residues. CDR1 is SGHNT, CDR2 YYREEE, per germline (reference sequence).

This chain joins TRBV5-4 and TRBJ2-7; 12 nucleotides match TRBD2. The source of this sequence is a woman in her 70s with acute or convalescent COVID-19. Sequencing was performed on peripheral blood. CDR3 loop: CASSLGLAGATYEQYF. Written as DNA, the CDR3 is TGTGCCAGCAGCTTGGGACTAGCGGGGGCCACCTACGAGCAGTACTTC. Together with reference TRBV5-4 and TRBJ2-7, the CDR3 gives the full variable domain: ETGVTQSPTHLIKTRGQQVTLRCSSQSGHNTVSWYQQALGQGPQFIFQYYREEENGRGNFPPRFSGLQFPNYSSELNVNALELDDSALYLCASSLGLAGATYEQYFGPGTRLTVT.